These T cell receptor beta chains were read from a single sample in a study of cytomegalovirus exposure and HLA in healthy donors. Clones were sequenced by immunoSEQ multiplex PCR, and TCRdb holds only the in-frame ones, with some missing. The data show 55,000 to 75,000 clones, 60% to 80% seen once. Sequences were obtained from PBMCs. The origin of the receptors is a girl aged 10 to 17 in good health and CMV-seropositive. Each CDR3 is given with its conserved first and last residue. The order of the fields is D gene, V gene, clone size, J gene, CDR3 protein, CDR3 DNA. The D gene is left open where the match is weak. Clone sizes are given selectively: once, few, many, or a class where the clone is expanded.

d_call: TRBD2; v_call: TRBV19; clone_size: NA; j_call: TRBJ2-3; cdr3_aa: CASSIPGLADTQYF; cdr3_nt: TGTGCCAGTAGTATTCCGGGACTAGCCGATACGCAGTATTTT
d_call: NA; v_call: TRBV6-1; clone_size: NA; j_call: TRBJ1-1; cdr3_aa: CASSEEVRQGAFF; cdr3_nt: TGTGCCAGCAGTGAAGAGGTGCGACAAGGAGCTTTCTTT
d_call: TRBD2; v_call: TRBV7-2; clone_size: NA; j_call: TRBJ2-3; cdr3_aa: CASSPWSLAGGGADTQYF; cdr3_nt: TGTGCCAGCAGCCCGTGGTCGCTAGCGGGGGGTGGGGCAGATACGCAGTATTTT
d_call: TRBD1; v_call: TRBV18; clone_size: once; j_call: TRBJ2-7; cdr3_aa: CASSEDRGRHEQYF; cdr3_nt: TGTGCCAGCTCAGAGGACAGGGGGCGTCACGAGCAGTACTTC
d_call: NA; v_call: TRBV6-1; clone_size: NA; j_call: TRBJ1-5; cdr3_aa: CASSEPRRAWNQPQHF; cdr3_nt: TGTGCCAGCAGTGAACCCCGCAGGGCTTGGAATCAGCCCCAGCATTTT
d_call: NA; v_call: TRBV2; clone_size: NA; j_call: TRBJ2-3; cdr3_aa: CASNGGAYTQYF; cdr3_nt: TGTGCCAGCAACGGGGGTGCCTATACGCAGTATTTT
d_call: TRBD1; v_call: TRBV5-4; clone_size: NA; j_call: TRBJ2-7; cdr3_aa: CASSLGVTGVDEQYF; cdr3_nt: TGTGCCAGCAGCTTGGGGGTGACAGGGGTCGACGAGCAGTACTTC
d_call: TRBD2; v_call: TRBV5-1; clone_size: NA; j_call: TRBJ2-7; cdr3_aa: CASSLGVSGGTTSSYEQYF; cdr3_nt: TGCGCCAGCAGCTTGGGCGTTAGCGGGGGGACAACGAGCTCCTACGAGCAGTACTTC
d_call: NA; v_call: TRBV28; clone_size: NA; j_call: TRBJ1-1; cdr3_aa: CASSSLFTEAFF; cdr3_nt: TGTGCCAGCAGTTCTCTTTTCACTGAAGCTTTCTTT
d_call: NA; v_call: TRBV5-1; clone_size: NA; j_call: TRBJ2-5; cdr3_aa: CASSLTGMETQYF; cdr3_nt: TGCGCCAGCAGCTTGACAGGGATGGAGACCCAGTACTTC
d_call: NA; v_call: TRBV2; clone_size: NA; j_call: TRBJ2-5; cdr3_aa: CASTGQMQETQYF; cdr3_nt: TGTGCCAGCACCGGACAGATGCAAGAGACCCAGTACTTC
d_call: NA; v_call: TRBV9; clone_size: NA; j_call: TRBJ1-3; cdr3_aa: CASSSSANSGNTIYF; cdr3_nt: TGTGCCAGCAGCTCAAGTGCTAACTCTGGAAACACCATATATTTT
d_call: NA; v_call: TRBV4-2; clone_size: NA; j_call: TRBJ2-1; cdr3_aa: CASSADTYNEQFF; cdr3_nt: TGTGCCAGCAGCGCAGACACCTACAATGAGCAGTTCTTC
d_call: NA; v_call: TRBV15; clone_size: NA; j_call: TRBJ2-5; cdr3_aa: CATSRGRTGRGETQYF; cdr3_nt: TGTGCCACCAGCAGAGGAAGGACAGGGAGGGGAGAGACCCAGTACTTC
d_call: NA; v_call: TRBV2; clone_size: NA; j_call: TRBJ2-7; cdr3_aa: CASSAEGRQYF; cdr3_nt: TGTGCCAGCAGTGCTGAAGGGAGGCAGTACTTC
d_call: TRBD1; v_call: TRBV5-1; clone_size: NA; j_call: TRBJ2-7; cdr3_aa: CASSLDGTATYEQYF; cdr3_nt: TGCGCCAGCAGCTTGGACGGGACAGCTACTTACGAGCAGTACTTC
d_call: NA; v_call: TRBV10-2; clone_size: NA; j_call: TRBJ2-7; cdr3_aa: CASQQGSSYEQYF; cdr3_nt: TGCGCCAGCCAACAGGGTAGCTCCTACGAGCAGTACTTC
d_call: TRBD2; v_call: TRBV5-4; clone_size: NA; j_call: TRBJ2-1; cdr3_aa: CASSSRTSPNNEQFF; cdr3_nt: TGTGCCAGCAGCTCGAGGACTAGCCCGAACAATGAGCAGTTCTTC
d_call: NA; v_call: TRBV6-1; clone_size: NA; j_call: TRBJ1-6; cdr3_aa: CASSDREGNSPLHF; cdr3_nt: TGTGCCAGCAGTGACAGGGAGGGAAATTCACCCCTCCACTTT
d_call: NA; v_call: TRBV29-1; clone_size: NA; j_call: TRBJ2-7; cdr3_aa: CSVVGMSGEQYF; cdr3_nt: TGCAGCGTTGTAGGCATGTCGGGAGAGCAGTACTTC
d_call: TRBD1; v_call: TRBV7-2; clone_size: NA; j_call: TRBJ1-5; cdr3_aa: CASSLRQGAGQPQHF; cdr3_nt: TGTGCCAGCAGCTTAAGACAGGGCGCCGGGCAGCCCCAGCATTTT
d_call: NA; v_call: TRBV6-4; clone_size: few; j_call: TRBJ1-6; cdr3_aa: CASKRRPLHF; cdr3_nt: TGTGCCAGCAAGAGGAGGCCCCTCCACTTT
d_call: TRBD1; v_call: TRBV6-5; clone_size: NA; j_call: TRBJ2-2; cdr3_aa: CASRPGTGRTGELFF; cdr3_nt: TGTGCCAGCAGGCCCGGGACAGGGAGGACCGGGGAGCTGTTTTTT
d_call: NA; v_call: TRBV27; clone_size: NA; j_call: TRBJ1-3; cdr3_aa: CASSVQGLGNTIYF; cdr3_nt: TGTGCCAGCAGTGTACAGGGCCTCGGAAACACCATATATTTT
d_call: TRBD1; v_call: TRBV7-2; clone_size: NA; j_call: TRBJ2-7; cdr3_aa: CASSLATVGTVSSYEQYF; cdr3_nt: TGTGCCAGCAGCTTAGCGACCGTGGGGACAGTAAGCTCCTACGAGCAGTACTTC
d_call: NA; v_call: TRBV27; clone_size: NA; j_call: TRBJ1-5; cdr3_aa: CASSARNQPQHF; cdr3_nt: TGTGCCAGCTCAGCCAGGAATCAGCCCCAGCATTTT
d_call: TRBD1; v_call: TRBV18; clone_size: NA; j_call: TRBJ1-1; cdr3_aa: CASSTGQGLTEAFF; cdr3_nt: TGTGCCAGCTCAACGGGACAGGGACTCACTGAAGCTTTCTTT
d_call: NA; v_call: TRBV6-5; clone_size: NA; j_call: TRBJ2-7; cdr3_aa: CASRGTYEQYF; cdr3_nt: TGTGCCAGCCGGGGTACCTACGAGCAGTACTTC
d_call: NA; v_call: TRBV29-1; clone_size: NA; j_call: TRBJ2-1; cdr3_aa: CSVEGREEPSSYNEQFF; cdr3_nt: TGCAGCGTTGAAGGGAGGGAAGAGCCGAGCTCCTACAATGAGCAGTTCTTC
d_call: NA; v_call: TRBV10-3; clone_size: NA; j_call: TRBJ1-1; cdr3_aa: CAISDSGTEAFF; cdr3_nt: TGTGCCATCAGTGATTCAGGGACTGAAGCTTTCTTT
d_call: NA; v_call: TRBV4-3; clone_size: NA; j_call: TRBJ1-2; cdr3_aa: CASREGTLGGYGYTF; cdr3_nt: TGCGCCAGCAGAGAAGGGACCCTTGGGGGGTATGGCTACACCTTC
d_call: NA; v_call: TRBV5-4; clone_size: NA; j_call: TRBJ2-5; cdr3_aa: CASSLATGRVETQYF; cdr3_nt: TGTGCCAGCAGCTTGGCCACAGGGCGGGTAGAGACCCAGTACTTC
d_call: TRBD1; v_call: TRBV7-2; clone_size: NA; j_call: TRBJ1-5; cdr3_aa: CASSLRKGDRAQPQHF; cdr3_nt: TGTGCCAGCAGCCTACGAAAGGGCGACAGGGCTCAGCCCCAGCATTTT
d_call: NA; v_call: TRBV6-6; clone_size: NA; j_call: TRBJ1-3; cdr3_aa: CASSSADGNTIYF; cdr3_nt: TGTGCCAGCAGTTCCGCCGACGGGAACACCATATATTTT
d_call: NA; v_call: TRBV11-3; clone_size: once; j_call: TRBJ2-7; cdr3_aa: CASSLGRQEQYF; cdr3_nt: TGTGCCAGCAGCTTAGGGAGGCAAGAGCAGTACTTC
d_call: NA; v_call: TRBV6-6; clone_size: NA; j_call: TRBJ1-4; cdr3_aa: CASSSPRGAANEKLFF; cdr3_nt: TGTGCCAGCAGTTCCCCCCGGGGTGCAGCTAATGAAAAACTGTTTTTT
d_call: NA; v_call: TRBV19; clone_size: NA; j_call: TRBJ2-5; cdr3_aa: CASSSFGETQYF; cdr3_nt: TGTGCCAGCTCGAGCTTTGGAGAGACCCAGTACTTC
d_call: NA; v_call: TRBV2; clone_size: NA; j_call: TRBJ1-2; cdr3_aa: CASALTGFDGYTF; cdr3_nt: TGTGCCAGCGCCCTCACAGGGTTTGATGGCTACACCTTC
d_call: NA; v_call: TRBV4-3; clone_size: once; j_call: TRBJ2-3; cdr3_aa: CASSQARAPGDTQYF; cdr3_nt: TGCGCCAGCAGCCAAGCGCGGGCCCCGGGGGATACGCAGTATTTT